The next 9 T cell receptor beta chains were all read from a single sample in a study of identical twins. TCRdb re-derived calls from the 5' RACE reads in MiXCR, one entry per CDR3 protein. The sample lists some 250,000 distinct CDR3 sequences, over 5.5% seen once, with just over 14% in the top ten. The data also belong to a second study, concerning T cells expressing NK-cell markers.

Sequencing used CD8+ T cells sorted from blood. The receptors stem from a woman aged 18-29 years in good health.

The sample holds many counts of this clonotype. The rearrangement uses TRBV10-3 and TRBJ2-5, with 9 bases matching TRBD1. This CDR3 is built from 15 residues. Germline V CDR1 and CDR2: ENHRY, SYGVKD. The junction had 7 bases not matched to a gene; V was cut back by 6 bases and J by 2 bases. CDR3 amino acids: CAIRLGTGPQETQYF. Here the CDR3 DNA reads TGTGCCATCAGGCTCGGGACAGGGCCTCAAGAGACCCAGTACTTC.

The chain is built from TRBV20-1 and TRBJ2-1; D is perhaps TRBD2 (5 bases). V shed 0 bases and J shed 9 bases, with 21 bases lying between them. The CDR3 runs 16 residues. Germline CDR1 and CDR2: DFQATT and SNEGSKA (reference sequence). The DNA of the CDR3 is TGCAGTGCTAGAGATCGCGGGTCTACCCTGGGTAGTGAGCAGTTCTTC. As protein: CSARDRGSTLGSEQFF.

This clonotype was seen a handful of times. The chain couples TRBV27 to TRBJ1-5; D might be TRBD1 (5 bases). Germline CDR1 and CDR2: MNHEY and SMNVEV (reference sequence). V was clipped by 6 bases and J by 6 bases, with 15 bases between them. The CDR3 contains 14 residues. The CDR3 protein is CASSTSLGRQPQHF. The CDR3 nucleotides read TGTGCCAGCAGCACGAGTCTGGGACGTCAGCCCCAGCATTTT.

This clonotype has a count of ten or more. V usage is TRBV6-2 or TRBV6-3 and J usage is TRBJ2-7, with D unresolved. The length of the CDR3 is 11 residues. The V end was cut by 8 bases, the J end by 3 bases, with 8 bases between. Germline loops: CDR1 MNHEY, CDR2 SVGEGT. The CDR3 loop is CASGVYYEQYF. The CDR3 coding sequence is TGTGCCAGCGGGGTTTACTACGAGCAGTACTTC.

This clonotype has at least ten counts. V and J are TRBV12-3 or TRBV12-4 and TRBJ2-3; no firm D call. With 5 bases removed from V and 0 bases from J, the gap between germline ends came to 15 bases. This CDR3 region has 16 residues. CDR3 nucleotide sequence: TGTGCCAGCAGTGGGGTTTGGGCTACAAGCACAGATACGCAGTATTTT. This sequence encodes CASSGVWATSTDTQYF.

The chain employs TRBV6-2 or TRBV6-3 and TRBJ1-1, with D tentatively TRBD1 (5 bases). Trimming took off 6 bases at V and 0 bases at J, with 17 bases between the two ends. CDR1 is MNHEY, CDR2 SVGEGT, per germline. The CDR3 spans 16 residues. CDR3 bases: TGTGCCAGCAGACTTGGGGCGCACACACTGAACACTGAAGCTTTCTTT. Amino acid sequence: CASRLGAHTLNTEAFF.

The CDR3: CASSSALAKNIQYF. For the CDR3, the DNA is TGTGCCAGCTCCTCGGCGCTAGCCAAAAACATTCAGTACTTC. This sequence joins TRBV5-6 and TRBJ2-4; no clear D gene. V was pared by 7 bases and J by 0 bases, with 11 bases between. Germline V gene data show CDR1 as SGHDT and CDR2 as YYEEEE. This CDR3 is 14 amino acids long.

V gene TRBV19 combines with J gene TRBJ2-3, with no clear D. This CDR3 has 13 amino acids. V lost 10 bases and J 4 bases, leaving 15 bases between the germline ends. The germline CDR1 and CDR2 sequences are LNHDA and SQIVND (reference sequence). The CDR3 loop reads CATRLVVSDTQYF. The CDR3 DNA reads as TGTGCCACGCGGCTAGTGGTTTCAGATACGCAGTATTTT.

This clonotype was counted only a few times. The chain employs TRBV5-1 and TRBJ1-1, with 7 bases aligning to TRBD1. Trimming removed 0 bases from V and 1 base from J; junction bases left unmatched: 3. The CDR3 extends over 15 amino acids. Germline CDR1 SGHRS, CDR2 YFSETQ. The CDR3 loop reads CASSLGNRGNTEAFF. The CDR3 DNA follows: TGCGCCAGCAGCTTGGGTAACAGGGGGAACACTGAAGCTTTCTTT.